Shown below are 5 T cell receptor beta chains from a single sample sequenced in a study of cytomegalovirus exposure and HLA in healthy donors. Sequencing used immunoSEQ multiplex PCR; TCRdb keeps in-frame clones, though not all of them. The profile shows roughly 52,000 clones, over 75% of them singletons. The sample comprised PBMCs. The receptor set was obtained from a man aged 18 to 30 in good health and CMV-seronegative.

This chain joins TRBV19 and TRBJ2-5; 8 nucleotides line up with TRBD2. CDR3 size: 15 residues. Trimming at V came to 1 base and at J to 4 bases, leaving 5 bases not matched to a gene. Germline values: CDR1 LNHDA, CDR2 SQIVND (reference sequence). CDR3 sequence reads: CASSIGVSGRETQYF. CDR3 coding DNA: TGTGCCAGTAGTATAGGGGTAAGCGGGAGAGAGACCCAGTACTTC.

This chain connects TRBV10-3 to TRBJ2-1, with 9 nucleotides matching TRBD2. The germline V gene has CDR1 ENHRY and CDR2 SYGVKD. The CDR3 length is 18 residues. V shed 0 bases and J 6 bases; nucleotides not matched to a gene: 12. CDR3 coding DNA: TGTGCCATCAGTGAGTCGTTGGGTACTAGCGGGCTAGGCAATGAGCAGTTCTTC. Its protein is CAISESLGTSGLGNEQFF.

The chain couples TRBV10-3 to TRBJ1-3, with TRBD1 as a possible D gene (6 bases). Germline V gene lookup returns CDR1 ENHRY and CDR2 SYGVKD. With 6 bases removed from V and 1 base from J, the gap between germline ends came to 13 bases. This CDR3 spans 15 amino acids. CDR3 protein: CAIREDSRSGNTIYF. The CDR3 DNA reads as TGTGCCATCAGGGAGGACAGTCGTTCTGGAAACACCATATATTTT.

This clone was detected once. This chain uses TRBV4-2 with TRBJ2-7; D perhaps matches TRBD2 (6 bases). V was pared by 0 bases and J by 6 bases, with 18 bases between. The CDR3 is made up of 16 amino acids. Germline values: CDR1 LGHNA, CDR2 YNFKEQ. The CDR3 DNA follows: TGTGCCAGCAGCCAAGAACACACTCTAGCGTACGGCGAGCAGTACTTC. Its protein is CASSQEHTLAYGEQYF.

The rearrangement joins TRBV27 to TRBJ2-7; no reliable D call. Germline V gene data show CDR1 as MNHEY and CDR2 as SMNVEV (reference sequence). V lost 0 bases and J lost 3, with 12 bases in between. This CDR3 has 15 amino acids. CDR3 DNA sequence: TGTGCCAGCAGTTTATCGATGGCGCGGAGCTACGAGCAGTACTTC. It encodes CASSLSMARSYEQYF.